This TCR beta chain was obtained from a study of cytomegalovirus exposure and HLA in healthy donors. Regarding the study as a whole: More clonal expansion characterized HLA-associated TCR beta chains than equally common others in a later analysis. A missense variant in DCLRE1C was later tied to TCR beta V- and J-gene trimming. Later analysis showed TCR association rates varying by HLA locus, highest for DRB1 and lowest for HLA-C.

Looked up from germline, CDR1 is MGHRA and CDR2 is YSYEKL. V dropped 1 base and J dropped 11 bases, with 17 bases sitting between them. This CDR3 comprises 14 residues. Turning to this clone: Antigen unknown.

PCR primers comprised 60 Vbeta and 13 Jbeta primers. Assay used: immunoSEQ multiplex PCR; TCRdb lists only in-frame clones, some missing. The top ten clones hold around 3% of a sample with some 150,000 clones, under 70% of them seen once. This TCR derives from a young woman in good health and CMV-seropositive. The specimen was PBMCs. This sequence joins TRBV4-1 and TRBJ2-5; D call uncertain. CDR3 loop: CASSQGNVLREQYF. The CDR3 nucleotides read TGCGCCAGCAGCCAAGGAAATGTCTTACGAGAGCAGTACTTC.